The entry that follows covers one T cell receptor beta chain sequence. Its cognate antigen is unknown. A clone one base away is much larger, so this may be a read error. The CDR3 carries no conserved terminal phenylalanine or tryptophan, so it likely arises from a read error. Germline V gives CDR1 SGHTA, CDR2 FQGTGA. The CDR3 sequence is 12 residues long. V was trimmed by 4 bases and J by 7 bases, leaving 7 bases between them. TCR beta CDR3 regions were amplified from RNA transcripts. After a first-round RT-PCR with HTBI primers, a second-round multiplex PCR was run. TCRdb reprocessed the multiplex PCR reads via MiXCR and lists one record per CDR3 protein. The sample lists 620,000 or so distinct CDR3 sequences, around a fifth occurring once. This record belongs to a study of Graves' ophthalmopathy and Graves' hyperthyroidism. Findings and caveats of the study: Blood shared most expanded thyroid clonotypes above 0.001 frequency.

The chain carries TRBV7-3 and TRBJ2-2; no reliable D call. Material for sequencing was peripheral blood. The receptor was isolated from a woman younger than 35 with stable Graves' hyperthyroidism. Some clones in this sample may be carry-over from other donors' samples. The CDR3 region is CASSSESGELFV. CDR3 in DNA: TGTGCCAGCAGCTCCGAAAGCGGGGAGCTGTTTGTT.